These 30 T cell receptor beta chains originate from one sample sequenced in a study of OX40 agonist ivuxolimab in advanced cancers. The method was immunoSEQ multiplex PCR; TCRdb's version includes in-frame clones alone and lacks a portion of them. Among about 71,000 clones listed, roughly 86% were seen once. The material was CD4+ or CD8+ T cells sorted from blood, obtained in a trial of the OX40 agonist ivuxolimab. The receptors were gathered from an adult with an advanced solid tumor such as melanoma, head and neck, liver or kidney cancer.

This rearrangement joins TRBV9 to TRBJ1-1; D may be TRBD1 (5 bases). The V end was cut by 7 bases, the J end by 3 bases, with 10 bases between. The CDR3 has 12 residues. Germline V gives CDR1 SGDLS, CDR2 YYNGEE. The CDR3 DNA follows: TGTGCCAGCGGGGACCCTTACACTGAAGCTTTCTTT. Its protein is CASGDPYTEAFF.

J is TRBJ2-7 and V is TRBV7-9; perhaps TRBD1 as D (5 bases). This CDR3 contains 11 residues. Germline assignment: CDR1 SEHNR and CDR2 FQNEAQ (reference sequence). V shed 0 bases and J shed 8 bases, with 5 bases lying between them. The chain's CDR3 is CASSLADKQYF. The CDR3 DNA follows: TGTGCCAGCAGCTTAGCGGACAAGCAGTACTTC.

The chain links TRBV6-1 to TRBJ2-3, with TRBD2 as a possible D gene (5 bases). CDR1 is MNHNS and CDR2 is SASEGT in the germline V gene. CDR3 length: 15 residues. Trimming cost V 7 bases and J 3 bases, with 17 bases left between them. The CDR3 region is CASKPIARWTDTQYF. The CDR3, as DNA: TGTGCCAGCAAGCCTATAGCGAGGTGGACAGATACGCAGTATTTT.

In this sample, this clone turned up a few times. In nucleotides, the CDR3 is TGTGCCAGCACCGTAGGGGGGGAACTGTTTTTT. Translating it yields CASTVGGELFF. This chain links TRBV7-9 with TRBJ1-4, with D perhaps TRBD1 (6 bases). This CDR3 comprises 11 residues. CDR1 is SEHNR, CDR2 FQNEAQ, per germline (reference sequence). The V end was cut by 7 bases, the J end by 12 bases, with 12 bases between.

This rearrangement joins TRBV6-1 to TRBJ2-2; 8 nucleotides match TRBD1. The CDR3 has 15 amino acids. Losses at the gene ends were 6 bases for V and 3 bases for J; bases not matched to a gene: 6. From germline, CDR1 is MNHNS and CDR2 SASEGT. The CDR3 spells CASRRGQGYTGELFF. CDR3 bases: TGTGCCAGCAGGCGAGGACAGGGCTACACCGGGGAGCTGTTTTTT.

The chain carries TRBV29-1 and TRBJ2-7; 7 bases line up with TRBD1. Germline V CDR1 and CDR2: SQVTM, ANQGSEA. With 6 bases clipped from V and 4 bases from J, the junction kept 9 bases outside the gene matches. The CDR3 consists of 13 residues. This CDR3 reads CSVQPGQSYEQYF. CDR3 in DNA: TGCAGCGTGCAGCCGGGACAGAGTTACGAGCAGTACTTC.

The chain links TRBV10-3 to TRBJ2-3; 9 bases fit TRBD2. This CDR3 spans 16 amino acids. After removal of 10 bases from V and 1 base from J, the junction contained 12 bases not matched to a gene. Germline loops: CDR1 ENHRY, CDR2 SYGVKD. The CDR3 sequence: CATDSGRGYGTDTQYF. The CDR3 bases are TGTGCCACCGATAGCGGGAGAGGGTATGGCACAGATACGCAGTATTTT.

J is TRBJ2-7 and V is TRBV6-1; D is unresolved. The germline CDR1 and CDR2 sequences are MNHNS and SASEGT. This CDR3 is 13 amino acids long. Trimming removed 4 bases at V and 0 bases at J, with 7 bases between. CDR3 residues: CASSVIGSYEQYF. The DNA for the CDR3 is TGTGCCAGCAGTGTGATAGGCTCCTACGAGCAGTACTTC.

This chain uses TRBV6-1 with TRBJ1-5; D call uncertain. The V end was cut by 5 bases, the J end by 0 bases, with 8 bases between. The CDR3 loop spans 14 amino acids. Germline CDR1 MNHNS, CDR2 SASEGT. The CDR3 coding sequence is TGTGCCAGCAGTCGAGGGTATAGCAATCAGCCCCAGCATTTT. Encoded protein: CASSRGYSNQPQHF.

V is TRBV6-5 and J is TRBJ1-5, with D maybe TRBD1 (5 bases). With 6 bases removed from V and 4 bases from J, the gap between germline ends came to 10 bases. The CDR3 consists of 13 residues. The germline gives CDR1 MNHEY, CDR2 SVGAGI. CDR3 sequence reads: CASRDTQNQPQHF. CDR3 DNA sequence: TGTGCCAGCAGGGACACGCAGAATCAGCCCCAGCATTTT.

The chain links TRBV2 to TRBJ2-4; D gene ambiguous. Germline values: CDR1 SNHLY, CDR2 FYNNEI. This CDR3 has 13 amino acids. Trimming took off 5 bases at V and 0 bases at J, with 5 bases between the two ends. In DNA, the CDR3 is TGTGCCAGCAGTACCGCAGCCAAAAACATTCAGTACTTC. Protein sequence: CASSTAAKNIQYF.

In DNA form, the CDR3 reads TGTGCCAGCAGCTTAGTGACTAGCGGGGGGGGCGAGCAGTTCTTC. It codes for CASSLVTSGGGEQFF. This chain links TRBV7-2 with TRBJ2-1; 14 nucleotides agree with TRBD2. Trimming removed 1 base from V and 10 bases from J; junction bases left unmatched: 3. The CDR3 spans 15 residues. Looked up from germline, CDR1 is SGHTA and CDR2 is FQGNSA.

V gene TRBV29-1 combines with J gene TRBJ2-1; 7 bases match TRBD2. The CDR3 totals 13 residues. In germline, CDR1 is SQVTM, CDR2 ANQGSEA. J lost 4 bases, V lost 7 bases, and 7 bases had no gene match. The CDR3 DNA reads as TGCAGCGCCGCGGGGGACCTTTACAATGAGCAGTTCTTC. It specifies CSAAGDLYNEQFF.

CDR3 residues: CASSLYPGGGYTF. CDR3 bases: TGCGCCAGCAGCTTGTACCCAGGTGGTGGCTACACCTTC. The J gene is TRBJ1-2, the V gene TRBV5-1; D is undetermined. The germline CDR1 and CDR2 sequences are SGHRS and YFSETQ. V lost 1 base and J lost 7, with 11 bases in between. The CDR3 has 13 residues.

This chain links TRBV5-4 with TRBJ2-1; tentative D call: TRBD2 (6 bases). The CDR3 has 15 residues. The germline V gene encodes CDR1 SGHNT and CDR2 YYREEE (reference sequence). The germline V and J ends were trimmed by 4 bases and 0 bases, with 11 bases remaining between them. CDR3 amino acids: CASSIRDFSYNEQFF. The CDR3 DNA sequence: TGTGCCAGCAGCATACGGGACTTCTCCTACAATGAGCAGTTCTTC.

This chain links TRBV7-9 with TRBJ1-2; D unclear. The CDR3 consists of 12 residues. V was shortened by 5 bases and J by 0 bases, with 4 bases between the two germline ends. The V gene's germline CDR1 is SEHNR and CDR2 FQNEAQ (reference sequence). The CDR3 nucleotides are TGTGCCAGCAGCCCCCCTAACTATGGCTACACCTTC. It codes for CASSPPNYGYTF.

J is TRBJ2-4 and V is TRBV19; D is unresolved. Germline lookup yields CDR1 LNHDA and CDR2 SQIVND (reference sequence). The CDR3 length is 15 residues. V lost 3 bases to trimming and J lost 1 base, with 10 bases between them. CDR3 sequence reads: CASSMGMGAKNIQYF. DNA for the CDR3: TGTGCCAGTAGTATGGGAATGGGGGCCAAAAACATTCAGTACTTC.

This chain connects TRBV7-6 to TRBJ2-1, with 9 bases fitting TRBD1. V dropped 5 bases and J dropped 6; count of bases not matched to a gene: 14. The CDR3 is 17 amino acids. Germline loops: CDR1 SGHVS, CDR2 FNYEAQ. CDR3 sequence: CASSPWLGDRAPNEQFF. The CDR3 region has the DNA TGTGCCAGCAGCCCGTGGCTAGGGGACAGGGCTCCCAATGAGCAGTTCTTC.

The chain links TRBV6-5 to TRBJ2-1; D call uncertain. The germline V and J ends were trimmed by 6 bases and 1 base, with 4 bases remaining between them. CDR1 and CDR2 (germline): MNHEY, SVGAGI. CDR3 size: 12 residues. The CDR3 bases are TGTGCCAGCAGGCGATCCTACAATGAGCAGTTCTTC. Translation: CASRRSYNEQFF.

V and J are TRBV2 and TRBJ2-7; 8 bases are a match to TRBD2. The CDR3 runs to 16 residues. From germline, CDR1 is SNHLY and CDR2 FYNNEI. J was trimmed by 9 bases and V by 2 bases; bases with no gene match: 15. The CDR3 sequence is CASSEFGGRTAIGQYF. The CDR3 nucleotides are TGTGCCAGCAGTGAATTCGGCGGGAGGACCGCTATAGGGCAGTACTTC.

The rearrangement links TRBV25-1 to TRBJ1-2; TRBD1 agrees at 8 bases. Germline V gene data show CDR1 as MGHDK and CDR2 as SYGVNS. Unmatched junction bases numbered 10, after V lost 2 bases and J lost 11 bases. The CDR3 is made up of 14 amino acids. CDR3 DNA: TGTGCCAGCAGTGAACCCGGACAGGGTGCGGGATACACCTTC. It is translated as CASSEPGQGAGYTF.

The chain carries TRBV29-1 and TRBJ2-7, with no clear D. The length of the CDR3 is 11 residues. CDR1 is SQVTM and CDR2 is ANQGSEA in the germline V gene. V was trimmed by 4 bases and J by 2 bases, leaving 6 bases between them. CDR3 nucleotides: TGCAGCGTTGGAGAGGCCTACGAGCAGTACTTC. Protein: CSVGEAYEQYF.

The chain has TRBV19 and TRBJ2-5; 8 bases are shared with TRBD2. Germline V gene data show CDR1 as LNHDA and CDR2 as SQIVND (reference sequence). CDR3 length: 15 residues. V trimming: 3 bases; J trimming: 4 bases; junction bases outside the gene matches: 7. The CDR3 loop is CASSISGVGAETQYF. In nucleotides, the CDR3 is TGTGCCAGTAGTATTAGCGGGGTCGGTGCAGAGACCCAGTACTTC.

The V gene is TRBV4-3, the J gene TRBJ1-5; maybe TRBD1 (5 bases). With 0 bases removed from V and 4 bases from J, the gap between germline ends came to 10 bases. Germline V gene data show CDR1 as LGHNA and CDR2 as YSLEER. The CDR3 has 15 amino acids. CDR3 residues: CASSQDQGGNQPQHF. The CDR3 coding sequence is TGCGCCAGCAGCCAAGATCAGGGAGGGAATCAGCCCCAGCATTTT.

This chain connects TRBV2 to TRBJ2-1, with 8 positions matching TRBD1. The germline gives CDR1 SNHLY, CDR2 FYNNEI. This CDR3 spans 14 amino acids. V lost 4 bases and J lost 7; bases outside the gene matches: 6. Here the CDR3 reads CASSARTGYNEQFF. The CDR3 DNA reads TGTGCCAGCAGTGCCCGGACAGGGTATAATGAGCAGTTCTTC.

J is TRBJ1-2 and V is TRBV27, with TRBD1 matching 10 bases. The junction had 4 bases not matched to a gene; V was cut back by 2 bases and J by 7 bases. CDR3 size: 14 residues. CDR1 and CDR2 from the germline V gene are MNHEY and SMNVEV (reference sequence). This CDR3 is CASSLRWTGGGYTF. CDR3 DNA: TGTGCCAGCAGTTTAAGGTGGACAGGGGGTGGCTACACCTTC.

CDR3 bases: TGTGCCAGCAGTTACACTAGCGGGGGGTCCGGGGAGCTGTTTTTT. Translating gives CASSYTSGGSGELFF. J is TRBJ2-2 and V is TRBV6-6; TRBD2 aligns across 12 bases. V was pared by 2 bases and J by 6 bases, with 1 base of the junction left unmatched. The CDR3 is 15 amino acids. Germline lookup yields CDR1 MNHNY and CDR2 SVGAGI (reference sequence).

The gene calls are TRBV28 and TRBJ2-7; 11 nucleotides align to TRBD2. The trim removed 6 bases at V and 0 bases at J, leaving 7 bases unmatched. Germline V gene data show CDR1 as MDHEN and CDR2 as SYDVKM. The CDR3 is 16 residues long. In DNA, the CDR3 is TGTGCCAGCAGCCAACCTAGCGGGAGGCCCTCCTACGAGCAGTACTTC. Its translation is CASSQPSGRPSYEQYF.

This chain connects TRBV28 to TRBJ1-5; a weak D match, TRBD1 (5 bases). Germline V gene lookup returns CDR1 MDHEN and CDR2 SYDVKM. This CDR3 has 13 amino acids. The V and J ends lost 5 bases and 10 bases respectively, with 15 bases between them. CDR3: CASSRELRGPQHF. For the CDR3, the DNA is TGTGCCAGCAGTCGGGAGCTGAGGGGACCCCAGCATTTT.

The J gene is TRBJ2-5, the V gene TRBV6-5, with 11 bases matching TRBD2. The germline V gene has CDR1 MNHEY and CDR2 SVGAGI. This CDR3 has 15 amino acids. V trimming: 6 bases; J trimming: 3 bases; junction bases outside the gene matches: 6. CDR3 sequence reads: CASRSLAGGEETQYF. The CDR3 DNA follows: TGTGCCAGCAGGTCCCTAGCGGGGGGTGAAGAGACCCAGTACTTC.